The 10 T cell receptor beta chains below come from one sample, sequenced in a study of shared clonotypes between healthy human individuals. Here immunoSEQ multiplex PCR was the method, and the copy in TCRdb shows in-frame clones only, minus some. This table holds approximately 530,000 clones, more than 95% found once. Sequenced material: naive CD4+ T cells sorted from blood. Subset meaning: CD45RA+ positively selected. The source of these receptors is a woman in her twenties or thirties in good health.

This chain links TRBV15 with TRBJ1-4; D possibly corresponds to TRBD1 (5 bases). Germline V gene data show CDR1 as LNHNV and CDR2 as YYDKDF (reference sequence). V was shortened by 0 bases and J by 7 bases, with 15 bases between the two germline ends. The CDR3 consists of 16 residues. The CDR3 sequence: CATSRDRGRSGEKLFF. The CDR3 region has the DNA TGTGCCACCAGCAGAGATCGGGGCAGGTCGGGTGAAAAACTGTTTTTT.

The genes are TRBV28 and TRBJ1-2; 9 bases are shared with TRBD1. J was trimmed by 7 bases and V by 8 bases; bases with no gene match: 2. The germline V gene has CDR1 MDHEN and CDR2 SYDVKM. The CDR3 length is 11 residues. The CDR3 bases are TGTGCCAGCGCGGACAGGGGTGGCTACACCTTC. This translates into CASADRGGYTF.

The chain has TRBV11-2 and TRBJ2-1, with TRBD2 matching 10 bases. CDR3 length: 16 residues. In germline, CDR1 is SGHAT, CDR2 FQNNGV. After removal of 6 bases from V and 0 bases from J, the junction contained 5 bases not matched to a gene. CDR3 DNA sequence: TGTGCCAGCAGATATAGCGGGAGGAGCTCCTACAATGAGCAGTTCTTC. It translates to CASRYSGRSSYNEQFF.

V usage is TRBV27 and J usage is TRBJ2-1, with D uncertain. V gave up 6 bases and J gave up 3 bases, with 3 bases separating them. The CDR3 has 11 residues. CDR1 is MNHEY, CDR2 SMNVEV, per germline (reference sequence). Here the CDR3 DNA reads TGTGCCAGCAGAGACTACAATGAGCAGTTCTTC. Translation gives CASRDYNEQFF.

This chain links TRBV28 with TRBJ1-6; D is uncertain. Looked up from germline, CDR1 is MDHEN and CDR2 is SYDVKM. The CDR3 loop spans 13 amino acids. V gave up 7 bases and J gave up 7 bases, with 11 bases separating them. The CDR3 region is CASTPSGNSPLHF. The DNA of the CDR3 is TGTGCCAGCACCCCTTCGGGGAATTCACCCCTCCACTTT.

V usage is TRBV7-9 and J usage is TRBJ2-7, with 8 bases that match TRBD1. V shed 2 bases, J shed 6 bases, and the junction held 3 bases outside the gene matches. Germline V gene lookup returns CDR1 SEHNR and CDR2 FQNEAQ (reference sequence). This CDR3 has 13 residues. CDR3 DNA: TGTGCCAGCAGCTTACCTGGACAGGGCGAGCAGTACTTC. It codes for CASSLPGQGEQYF. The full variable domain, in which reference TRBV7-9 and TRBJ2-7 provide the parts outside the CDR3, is DTGVSQNPRHKITKRGQNVTFRCDPISEHNRLYWYRQTLGQGPEFLTYFQNEAQLEKSRLLSDRFSAERPKGSFSTLEIQRTEQGDSAMYLCASSLPGQGEQYFGPGTRLTVT.

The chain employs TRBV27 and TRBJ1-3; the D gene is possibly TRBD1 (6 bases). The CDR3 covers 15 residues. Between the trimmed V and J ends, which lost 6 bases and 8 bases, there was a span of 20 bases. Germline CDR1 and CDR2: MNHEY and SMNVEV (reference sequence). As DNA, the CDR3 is TGTGCCAGCAGAGACAGTCACTTAGGGGGGGACACCATATATTTT. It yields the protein CASRDSHLGGDTIYF.

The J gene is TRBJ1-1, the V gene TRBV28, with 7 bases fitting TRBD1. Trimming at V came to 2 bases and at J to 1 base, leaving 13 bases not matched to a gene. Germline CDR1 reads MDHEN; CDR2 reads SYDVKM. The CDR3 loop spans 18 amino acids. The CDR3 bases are TGTGCCAGCAGTTTAACCCCCCTCCTGACAGGGAAGAACACTGAAGCTTTCTTT. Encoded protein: CASSLTPLLTGKNTEAFF.

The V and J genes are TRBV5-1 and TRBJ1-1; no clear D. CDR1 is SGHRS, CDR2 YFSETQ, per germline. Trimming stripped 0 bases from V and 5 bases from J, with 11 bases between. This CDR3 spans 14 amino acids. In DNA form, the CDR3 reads TGCGCCAGCAGCTTGGGGAGGAGGGAGACTGAAGCTTTCTTT. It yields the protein CASSLGRRETEAFF. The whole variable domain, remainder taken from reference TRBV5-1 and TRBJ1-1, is KAGVTQTPRYLIKTRGQQVTLSCSPISGHRSVSWYQQTPGQGLQFLFEYFSETQRNKGNFPGRFSGRQFSNSRSEMNVSTLELGDSALYLCASSLGRRETEAFFGQGTRLTVV.

The CDR3 DNA reads TGTGCCAGCAGTTGGTCGGGGGTCGACAAGCAGCCCCAGCATTTT. The encoded protein is CASSWSGVDKQPQHF. The chain recombines TRBV6-1 with TRBJ1-5, with D possibly TRBD1 on 5 matching bases. The CDR3 is 15 amino acids. Germline values: CDR1 MNHNS, CDR2 SASEGT. V dropped 5 bases and J dropped 7 bases, with 18 bases sitting between them.